Below are 19 T cell receptor beta chains sequenced from a single sample in a study of T cell clonality in common variable immunodeficiency. General study findings and limits: In common variable immunodeficiency, TCR beta chains reportedly carried fewer deletions and N-nucleotide insertions.

Data came from immunoSEQ multiplex PCR; TCRdb stores just in-frame clones and leaves some out. The sample offers about 7,300 clones and no singletons, the top ten holding roughly 22%. Their target antigens are unknown. What was sequenced was peripheral blood mononuclear cells. Receptors were obtained from a human donor with common variable immunodeficiency.

Many counts were recorded for this clone. With the read ending 3 residues before the CDR3 end, the germline J gene is used to fill in that end. The rearrangement uses TRBV5-5 and TRBJ2-7, with 9 bases lining up with TRBD2. With V trimmed by 3 bases and J by 4 bases, 5 bases remained unmatched. The CDR3 spans 14 residues. The germline V gene has CDR1 SGHKS and CDR2 YYEKEE (reference sequence). CDR3 residues: CASSYGTSLYEQYF. The sequenced part of the CDR3 DNA is TGTGCCAGCAGCTACGGGACTAGCTTGTACGAG.

Points on this clone: Read sequence stops 3 residues before the CDR3 end, and the germline J gene provides the missing end. This chain links TRBV5-1 with TRBJ2-5, with 7 nucleotides matching TRBD1. This CDR3 region has 13 residues. The germline gives CDR1 SGHRS, CDR2 YFSETQ. V was pared by 7 bases and J by 1 base, with 4 bases of the junction left unmatched. CDR3 loop: CASGRTGQETQYF. Partial CDR3 DNA: TGCGCCAGCGGAAGGACAGGCCAAGAGACC.

This clone was counted many times. The read falls 3 residues short of the CDR3 end, and the missing part is taken from the germline J gene. The genes are TRBV6-4 and TRBJ2-1; 9 bases fit TRBD2. The V segment lost 0 bases and the J segment 0 bases; nucleotides outside the gene matches: 0. CDR1 and CDR2 from the germline V gene are MRHNA and SNTAGT. The CDR3 is made up of 16 amino acids. The CDR3 spells CASSDSTSGSYNEQFF. Incomplete CDR3 DNA: TGTGCCAGCAGTGACTCGACTAGCGGCTCCTACAATGAG.

Judged by abundance, this clone is medium-sized. The read gets to within 3 residues of the CDR3 end, and the germline J gene fills in the rest. V gene TRBV10-2 combines with J gene TRBJ1-1, with D maybe TRBD1 (6 bases). Germline V gives CDR1 WSHSY, CDR2 SAAADI. The CDR3 has 13 amino acids. V lost 8 bases to trimming and J lost 1 base, with 11 bases between them. CDR3 bases read: TGCGCCAGCCAGAAGACAGGGAACACTGAA. Translating gives CASQKTGNTE. The entire CDR3 protein is CASQKTGNTEAFF.

With regard to this clone: Coverage ceases 3 residues before the CDR3 finishes, and the germline J gene fills in the end. The genes are TRBV23-1 and TRBJ1-5, with 7 bases identical to TRBD1. TRBV23-1 is an open reading frame, and its role is uncertain. CDR3 size: 19 residues. V lost 3 bases and J lost 3; bases outside the gene matches: 17. The CDR3 reads CASSQSIPGLDRVNQPQHF. CDR3 bases read: TGCGCCAGCAGTCAGTCGATCCCGGGCCTAGACAGGGTCAATCAGCCC.

This clone was recorded many times. The read ends 3 residues early relative to the CDR3; the germline J gene fills the gap. The rearrangement uses TRBV9 and TRBJ1-2, with 7 bases lining up with TRBD1. This CDR3 spans 14 amino acids. Trimming took 3 bases from V and 2 from J; bases not matched to a gene: 4. Germline values: CDR1 SGDLS, CDR2 YYNGEE. Partial CDR3 DNA: TGTGCCAGCAGCGGGGACAGTCTCAACTATGGC. Protein product: CASSGDSLNYG. The whole CDR3 reads CASSGDSLNYGYTF.

Comment on this clone: The read gets to within 3 residues of the CDR3 end, and the germline J gene fills in the rest. Other DNA sequences of this sample code for an identical CDR3. The J gene is TRBJ1-5, the V gene TRBV18, with D possibly being TRBD1 (6 bases). CDR3 length: 16 residues. V lost 6 bases, J lost 4 bases, and 19 bases lay in between. Germline V gene data show CDR1 as KGHSH and CDR2 as LQKENI. This CDR3 reads CASSLAGGRVNQPQHF. CDR3 DNA, as far as it was read: TGTGCCAGCTCCCTGGCCGGGGGGCGCGTTAATCAGCCC. Full variable domain (rest looked up from reference TRBV18 and TRBJ1-5): NAGVMQNPRHLVRRRGQEARLRCSPMKGHSHVYWYRQLPEEGLKFMVYLQKENIIDESGMPKERFSAEFPKEGPSILRIQQVVRGDSAAYFCASSLAGGRVNQPQHFGDGTRLSIL.

This clone qualifies as medium-sized (0.01 to 0.1%). The read falls 3 residues short of the CDR3 end, and the missing part is taken from the germline J gene. The chain couples TRBV10-3 to TRBJ1-2; 11 bases map to TRBD1. The V segment lost 8 bases and the J segment 2 bases; nucleotides outside the gene matches: 4. The CDR3 has 14 residues. The germline V gene encodes CDR1 ENHRY and CDR2 SYGVKD. Here the CDR3 reads CAIGDRGSNYGYTF. The sequenced part of the CDR3 DNA is TGTGCCATCGGGGACAGGGGGTCCAACTATGGC.

This clone is judged medium-sized. The read ends 3 residues shy of where the CDR3 ends; the end is completed using the germline J gene. The rearrangement uses TRBV7-2 and TRBJ1-5; a weak D match, TRBD1 (6 bases). Germline assignment: CDR1 SGHTA and CDR2 FQGNSA. The CDR3 has 15 residues. The V end was cut by 4 bases, the J end by 3 bases, with 13 bases between. CDR3 sequence: CASSYDGTFNQPQHF. Incomplete CDR3 DNA: TGTGCCAGCAGCTACGACGGGACATTCAATCAGCCC.

Many counts were recorded for this clone. Coverage ceases 3 residues before the CDR3 finishes, and the germline J gene fills in the end. The gene calls are TRBV19 and TRBJ1-2, with a tentative D call TRBD1 (5 bases). The CDR3 spans 14 residues. Germline lookup yields CDR1 LNHDA and CDR2 SQIVND (reference sequence). Trimming left V 3 bases short and J 4 bases short, with 12 bases between. CDR3 region: CASSISQGTYGYTF. The DNA read from the CDR3 is TGTGCCAGTAGTATCTCTCAGGGAACCTATGGC. Supplemented by reference TRBV19 and TRBJ1-2, the full variable domain reads DGGITQSPKYLFRKEGQNVTLSCEQNLNHDAMYWYRQDPGQGLRLIYYSQIVNDFQKGDIAEGYSVSREKKESFPLTVTSAQKNPTAFYLCASSISQGTYGYTFGSGTRLTVV.

Only a few counts were recorded for this clone. The sequenced fragment ends 3 residues before the CDR3 boundary, so the rest is inferred from the germline J gene. This chain connects TRBV18 to TRBJ2-1; 9 nucleotides agree with TRBD1. With V trimmed by 2 bases and J by 8 bases, 10 bases remained unmatched. CDR1 and CDR2 from the germline V gene are KGHSH and LQKENI. This CDR3 region has 16 residues. The CDR3 sequence is CASSPSTGGHLDEQFF. The DNA read from the CDR3 is TGTGCCAGCTCACCATCGACAGGGGGGCACTTAGATGAG.

This clone was picked up a small number of times. The sequence runs out 3 residues before the end of the CDR3; the remainder is reconstructed from the germline J gene. This chain joins TRBV19 and TRBJ2-5, with 14 bases that match TRBD2. J was trimmed by 5 bases and V by 5 bases; bases with no gene match: 4. The CDR3 consists of 15 residues. CDR1 is LNHDA and CDR2 is SQIVND in the germline V gene (reference sequence). CDR3 DNA, as far as it was read: TGTGCCAGTAGTGGGACTAGCGGGAGTTTGGAGACC. The encoded protein is CASSGTSGSLET. The entire CDR3 protein is CASSGTSGSLETQYF.

A remark on this clone: With the read ending 3 residues before the CDR3 end, the germline J gene is used to fill in that end. V and J are TRBV19 and TRBJ2-7, with D tentatively TRBD1 (6 bases). This CDR3 is 13 amino acids long. Germline V CDR1 and CDR2: LNHDA, SQIVND (reference sequence). Trimming left V 2 bases short and J 3 bases short, with 8 bases between. CDR3 sequence: CASSIRQDYEQYF. The CDR3 bases that were read are TGTGCCAGTAGTATAAGACAGGACTACGAG.

This clone occurred a few times. Read data end 3 residues before the CDR3 end; the end is taken from the germline J gene. The chain employs TRBV29-1 and TRBJ2-7; D may match TRBD1 or TRBD2 (5 bases each). Germline CDR1 SQVTM, CDR2 ANQGSEA. Trimming cost V 4 bases and J 4 bases, with 11 bases left between them. The CDR3 sequence is 12 residues long. The sequenced CDR3 bases are TGCAGCGTTGCTGAGGGGCCTTACGAG. Amino acids: CSVAEGPYE. The full CDR3 is CSVAEGPYEQYF.

Comments on this clone: The read halts 3 residues ahead of the CDR3 end, with the missing end drawn from the germline J gene. This sequence joins TRBV5-5 and TRBJ1-5; D not resolved. Germline-derived CDR1 and CDR2 are SGHKS and YYEKEE (reference sequence). V was cut by 0 bases and J by 5 bases, with 12 bases left in between. This CDR3 contains 15 residues. The chain's CDR3 is CASSLVGGGDQPQHF. Partial CDR3 DNA: TGTGCCAGCAGCTTGGTAGGCGGAGGCGATCAGCCC.

This clone occurred many times. The sequenced part of the CDR3 DNA is TGTGCCAGCAAGAGGCTAGGCGGCACAGATACG. This codes for CASKRLGGTDT. The whole CDR3 reads CASKRLGGTDTQYF. The gene calls are TRBV2 and TRBJ2-3; no clear D gene. The read gets to within 3 residues of the CDR3 end, and the germline J gene fills in the rest. The length of the CDR3 is 14 residues. Germline V lookup: CDR1 SNHLY, CDR2 FYNNEI. V dropped 7 bases and J dropped 1 base, with 12 bases sitting between them.

A word on this clone: From the germline J gene comes the end of the CDR3, since the read stops 3 residues before it. The chain carries TRBV6-2 or TRBV6-3 and TRBJ2-7; 9 bases fit TRBD1. The CDR3 extends over 14 amino acids. Germline assignment: CDR1 MNHEY and CDR2 SVGEGT. V was pared by 6 bases and J by 6 bases, with 9 bases of the junction left unmatched. CDR3 sequence: CASSLKDRGSEQYF. The covered CDR3 bases are TGTGCCAGCAGCCTAAAGGACAGGGGCAGCGAG.

On this clone itself: The CDR3 end falls 3 residues outside the read, so it is completed with the germline J gene. This rearrangement joins TRBV2 to TRBJ2-1; the match to TRBD2 covers 9 bases. Germline CDR1 and CDR2: SNHLY and FYNNEI. The CDR3 has 14 amino acids. The junction had 7 bases not matched to a gene; V was cut back by 4 bases and J by 9 bases. The DNA read from the CDR3 is TGTGCCAGCAGTGTGGTTAGCGGGAGAGGTGAG. It is translated as CASSVVSGRGE. The whole CDR3 sequence is CASSVVSGRGEQFF.

This clone was found a few times. The read terminates 3 residues before the CDR3 end, so the remaining end is supplied by the germline J gene. The chain combines TRBV7-3 with TRBJ2-3, with 9 nucleotides matching TRBD1. CDR3 size: 15 residues. Per the germline V gene, CDR1 is SGHTA and CDR2 is FQGTGA. V lost 5 bases and J lost 6; bases outside the gene matches: 9. The CDR3 sequence is CASSPRTGAWDTQYF. The part of the CDR3 DNA that was read is TGTGCCAGCAGCCCCCGGACAGGGGCATGGGATACG.